Reported below is one TCR beta chain. Profiling relied on immunoSEQ multiplex PCR, and the TCRdb table lists in-frame clones only, not all of them. Of some 130,000 clones detected, over 80% appear once; the ten largest clones hold approximately 6.8%. The sample belongs to a study of T cell responses to AZD1222 COVID-19 vaccine. Trimming at V came to 4 bases and at J to 4 bases, leaving 13 bases not matched to a gene. In germline, CDR1 is SNHLY, CDR2 FYNNEI. The CDR3 totals 17 residues. The chain is built from TRBV2 and TRBJ2-1, with TRBD2 matching over 7 bases. The clonotype originates from an adult who received the AZD1222 COVID-19 vaccine. The source material was peripheral blood, sampled 28 days after the second AZD1222 dose. Written as DNA, the CDR3 is TGTGCCAGCAGTGTGACAGTCGGATGGGGGGGTTACAATGAGCAGTTCTTC. Translating gives CASSVTVGWGGYNEQFF.